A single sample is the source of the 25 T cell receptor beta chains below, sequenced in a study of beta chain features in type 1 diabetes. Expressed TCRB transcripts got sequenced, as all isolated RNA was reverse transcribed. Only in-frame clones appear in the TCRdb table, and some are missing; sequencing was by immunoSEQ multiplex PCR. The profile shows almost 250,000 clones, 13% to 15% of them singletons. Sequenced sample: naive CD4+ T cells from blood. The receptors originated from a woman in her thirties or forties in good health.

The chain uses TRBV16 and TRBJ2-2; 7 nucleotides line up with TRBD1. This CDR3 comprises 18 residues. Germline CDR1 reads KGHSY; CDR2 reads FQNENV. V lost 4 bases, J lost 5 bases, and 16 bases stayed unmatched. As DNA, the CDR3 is TGTGCCAGCAGCCCCCGCGGCCCCGGGACAGTAACTACCGGGGAGCTGTTTTTT. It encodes CASSPRGPGTVTTGELFF.

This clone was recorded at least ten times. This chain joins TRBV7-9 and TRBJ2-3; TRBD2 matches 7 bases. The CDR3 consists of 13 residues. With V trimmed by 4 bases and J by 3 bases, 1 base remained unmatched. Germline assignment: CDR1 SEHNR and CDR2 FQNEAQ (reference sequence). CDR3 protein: CASSSSGTDTQYF. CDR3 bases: TGTGCCAGCAGCTCTAGCGGAACAGATACGCAGTATTTT.

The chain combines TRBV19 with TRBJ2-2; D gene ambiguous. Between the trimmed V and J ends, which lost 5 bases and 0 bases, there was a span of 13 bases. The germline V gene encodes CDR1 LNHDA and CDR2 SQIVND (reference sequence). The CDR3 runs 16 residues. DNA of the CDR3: TGTGCCAGTAGTCGACTGGAGACCGCGAACACCGGGGAGCTGTTTTTT. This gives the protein CASSRLETANTGELFF.

The CDR3 region has the DNA TGTGCCAGTACCGCTTCGACTAGCGGGGCTACTAGTGAGCAGTACTTC. As protein: CASTASTSGATSEQYF. The chain joins TRBV19 to TRBJ2-7, with 11 bases identical to TRBD2. J was trimmed by 7 bases and V by 7 bases; bases with no gene match: 15. The CDR3 sequence is 16 residues long. CDR1 and CDR2 from the germline V gene are LNHDA and SQIVND (reference sequence).

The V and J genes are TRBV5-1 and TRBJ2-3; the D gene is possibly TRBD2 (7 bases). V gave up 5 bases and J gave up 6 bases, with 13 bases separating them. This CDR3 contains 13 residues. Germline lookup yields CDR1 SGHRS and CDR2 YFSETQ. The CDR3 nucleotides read TGCGCCAGCAGTCGGGGGGCGGGCGATACGCAGTATTTT. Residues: CASSRGAGDTQYF. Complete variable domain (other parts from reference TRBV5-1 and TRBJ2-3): KAGVTQTPRYLIKTRGQQVTLSCSPISGHRSVSWYQQTPGQGLQFLFEYFSETQRNKGNFPGRFSGRQFSNSRSEMNVSTLELGDSALYLCASSRGAGDTQYFGPGTRLTVL.

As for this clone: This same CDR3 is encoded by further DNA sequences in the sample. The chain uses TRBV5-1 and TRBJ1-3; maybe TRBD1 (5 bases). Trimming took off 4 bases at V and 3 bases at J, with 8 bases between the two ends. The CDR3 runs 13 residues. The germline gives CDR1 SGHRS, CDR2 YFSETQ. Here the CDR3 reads CASSRDSGNTIYF. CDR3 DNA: TGCGCCAGCAGCCGAGACAGTGGAAACACCATATATTTT.

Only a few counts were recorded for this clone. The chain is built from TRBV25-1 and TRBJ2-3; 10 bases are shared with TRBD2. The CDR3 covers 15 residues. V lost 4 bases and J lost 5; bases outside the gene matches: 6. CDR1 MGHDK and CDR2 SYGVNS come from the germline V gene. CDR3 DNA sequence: TGTGCCAGCAGTGGATTAGCGGGGGGCGGAGATACGCAGTATTTT. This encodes CASSGLAGGGDTQYF.

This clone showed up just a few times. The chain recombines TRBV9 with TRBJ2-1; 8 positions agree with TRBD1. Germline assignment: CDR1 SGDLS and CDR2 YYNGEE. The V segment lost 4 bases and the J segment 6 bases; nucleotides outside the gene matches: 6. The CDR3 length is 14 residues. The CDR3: CASSPWTGFNEQFF. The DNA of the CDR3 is TGTGCCAGCAGCCCCTGGACAGGGTTCAATGAGCAGTTCTTC.

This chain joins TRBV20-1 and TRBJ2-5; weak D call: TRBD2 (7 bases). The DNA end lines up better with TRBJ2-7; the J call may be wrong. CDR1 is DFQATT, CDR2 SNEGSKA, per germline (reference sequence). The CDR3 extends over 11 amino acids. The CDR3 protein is CSAEGGDEQYF. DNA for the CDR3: TGCAGTGCAGAAGGGGGGGACGAGCAGTACTTC.

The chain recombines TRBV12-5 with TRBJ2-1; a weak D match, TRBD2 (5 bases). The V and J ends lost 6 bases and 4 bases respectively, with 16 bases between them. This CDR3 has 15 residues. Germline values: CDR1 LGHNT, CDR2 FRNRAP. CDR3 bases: TGTGCTAGTGGACTTGGACTGGAGTTATACAATGAGCAGTTCTTC. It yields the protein CASGLGLELYNEQFF.

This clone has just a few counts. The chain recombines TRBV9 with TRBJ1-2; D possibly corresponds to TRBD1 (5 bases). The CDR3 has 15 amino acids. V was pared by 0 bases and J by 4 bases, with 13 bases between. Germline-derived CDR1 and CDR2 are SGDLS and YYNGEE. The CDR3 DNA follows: TGTGCCAGCAGCGTAGACCCCACCGGGGGCTATGGCTACACCTTC. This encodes CASSVDPTGGYGYTF.

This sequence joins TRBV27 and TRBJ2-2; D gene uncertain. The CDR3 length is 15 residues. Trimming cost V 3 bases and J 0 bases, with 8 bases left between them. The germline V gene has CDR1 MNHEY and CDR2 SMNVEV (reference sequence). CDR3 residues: CASSFRNPNTGELFF. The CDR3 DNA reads TGTGCCAGCAGTTTCAGGAATCCGAACACCGGGGAGCTGTTTTTT.

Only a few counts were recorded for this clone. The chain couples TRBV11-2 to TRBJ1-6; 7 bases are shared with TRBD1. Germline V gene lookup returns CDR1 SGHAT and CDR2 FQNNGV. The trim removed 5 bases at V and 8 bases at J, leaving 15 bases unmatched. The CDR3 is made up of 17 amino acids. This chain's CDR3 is CASSPRTGSLSYSPLHF. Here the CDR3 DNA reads TGTGCCAGCAGCCCCCGGACAGGTTCTCTTTCCTATTCACCCCTCCACTTT. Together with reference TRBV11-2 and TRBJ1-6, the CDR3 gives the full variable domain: EAGVAQSPRYKIIEKRQSVAFWCNPISGHATLYWYQQILGQGPKLLIQFQNNGVVDDSQLPKDRFSAERLKGVDSTLKIQPAKLEDSAVYLCASSPRTGSLSYSPLHFGNGTRLTVT.

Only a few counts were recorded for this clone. The chain's CDR3 is CASRVTSGGLYNEQFF. The CDR3 region has the DNA TGTGCCAGTCGCGTGACTAGCGGGGGGCTTTACAATGAGCAGTTCTTC. V usage is TRBV19 and J usage is TRBJ2-1; TRBD2 matches 13 bases. This CDR3 region has 16 residues. Unmatched junction bases numbered 8, after V lost 8 bases and J lost 4 bases. Germline CDR1 LNHDA, CDR2 SQIVND (reference sequence).

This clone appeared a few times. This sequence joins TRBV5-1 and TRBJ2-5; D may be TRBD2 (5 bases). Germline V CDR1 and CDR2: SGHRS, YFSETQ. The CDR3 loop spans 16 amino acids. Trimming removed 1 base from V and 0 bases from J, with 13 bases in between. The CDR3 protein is CASSLLLAGNQETQYF. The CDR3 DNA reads TGCGCCAGCAGCTTGCTGCTAGCTGGGAACCAAGAGACCCAGTACTTC.

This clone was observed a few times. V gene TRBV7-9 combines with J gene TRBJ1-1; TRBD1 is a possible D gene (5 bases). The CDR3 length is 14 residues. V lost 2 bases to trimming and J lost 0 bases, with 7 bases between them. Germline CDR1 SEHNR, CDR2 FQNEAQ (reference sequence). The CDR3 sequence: CASSLQGMNTEAFF. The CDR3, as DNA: TGTGCCAGCAGCTTACAGGGAATGAACACTGAAGCTTTCTTT.

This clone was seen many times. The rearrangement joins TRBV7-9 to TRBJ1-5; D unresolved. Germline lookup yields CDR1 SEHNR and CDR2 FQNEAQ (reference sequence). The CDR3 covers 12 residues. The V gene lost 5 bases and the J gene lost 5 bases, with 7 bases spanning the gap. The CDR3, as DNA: TGTGCCAGCAGCCCGCGGGATCAGCCCCAGCATTTT. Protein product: CASSPRDQPQHF.

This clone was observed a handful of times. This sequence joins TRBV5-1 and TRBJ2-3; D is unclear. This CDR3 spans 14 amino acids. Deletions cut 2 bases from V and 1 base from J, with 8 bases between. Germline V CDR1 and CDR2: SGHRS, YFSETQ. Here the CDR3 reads CASSLYPGTDTQYF. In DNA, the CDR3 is TGCGCCAGCAGCTTATACCCGGGCACAGATACGCAGTATTTT.

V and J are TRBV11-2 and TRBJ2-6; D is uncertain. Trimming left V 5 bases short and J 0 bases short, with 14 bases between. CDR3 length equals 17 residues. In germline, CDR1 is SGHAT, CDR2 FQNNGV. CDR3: CASSPEVRSSGANVLTF. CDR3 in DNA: TGTGCCAGCAGCCCTGAGGTGCGGAGCTCTGGGGCCAACGTCCTGACTTTC.

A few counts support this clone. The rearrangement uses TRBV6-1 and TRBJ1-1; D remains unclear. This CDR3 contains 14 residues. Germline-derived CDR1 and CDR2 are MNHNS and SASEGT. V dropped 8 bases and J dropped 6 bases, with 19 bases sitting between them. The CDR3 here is CASGRLGFFAEAFF. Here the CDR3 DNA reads TGTGCCAGCGGGAGGCTAGGATTTTTCGCTGAAGCTTTCTTT.

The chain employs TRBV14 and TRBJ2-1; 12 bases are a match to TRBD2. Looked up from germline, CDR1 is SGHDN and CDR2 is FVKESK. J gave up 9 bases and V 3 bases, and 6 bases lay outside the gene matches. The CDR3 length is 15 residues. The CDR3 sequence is CASSHGLAGNREQFF. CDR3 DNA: TGTGCCAGCAGCCATGGACTAGCGGGGAATCGTGAGCAGTTCTTC.

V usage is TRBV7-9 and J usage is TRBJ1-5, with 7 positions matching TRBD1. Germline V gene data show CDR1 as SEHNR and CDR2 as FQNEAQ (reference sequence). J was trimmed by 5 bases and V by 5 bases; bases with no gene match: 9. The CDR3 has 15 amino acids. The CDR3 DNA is TGTGCCAGCAGCAGCTTTCGGGACAGTGATCAGCCCCAGCATTTT. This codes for CASSSFRDSDQPQHF.

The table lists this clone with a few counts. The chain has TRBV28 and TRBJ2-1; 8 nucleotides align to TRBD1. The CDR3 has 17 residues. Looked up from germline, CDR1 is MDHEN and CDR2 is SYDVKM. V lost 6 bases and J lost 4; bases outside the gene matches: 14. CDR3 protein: CASSGTGLWDFYNEQFF. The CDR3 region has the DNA TGTGCCAGCAGCGGGACAGGCCTTTGGGACTTTTACAATGAGCAGTTCTTC.

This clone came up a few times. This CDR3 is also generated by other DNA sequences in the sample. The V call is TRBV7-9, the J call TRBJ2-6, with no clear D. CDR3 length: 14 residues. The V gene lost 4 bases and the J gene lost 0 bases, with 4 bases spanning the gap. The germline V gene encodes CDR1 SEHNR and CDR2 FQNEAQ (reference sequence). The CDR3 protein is CASSSFSGANVLTF. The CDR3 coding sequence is TGTGCCAGCAGCTCCTTCTCTGGGGCCAACGTCCTGACTTTC.

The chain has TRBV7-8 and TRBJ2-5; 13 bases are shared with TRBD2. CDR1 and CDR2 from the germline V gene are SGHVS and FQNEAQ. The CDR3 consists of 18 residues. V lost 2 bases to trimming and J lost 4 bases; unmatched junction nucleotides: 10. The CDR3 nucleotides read TGTGCCAGCAGCTTATCGGGACTAGCGGGGTTCAGCCCAGAGACCCAGTACTTC. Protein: CASSLSGLAGFSPETQYF.